The 16 T cell receptor beta chains in this list originate from one sample, sequenced in a study of blood T cell repertoires in COVID-19. Libraries were prepared by immunoSEQ multiplex PCR; TCRdb keeps only in-frame clonotypes and omits some of them. The repertoire has around 300,000 clones, around nine tenths of them found once; the top ten carry about 2.6%. What was sequenced was PBMCs or T cells enriched from blood (not recorded which). These receptors were taken from a woman aged 18-29 years who had recovered from COVID-19.

The chain employs TRBV5-1 and TRBJ1-2, with D unresolved. V was trimmed by 4 bases and J by 8 bases, leaving 18 bases between them. Germline values: CDR1 SGHRS, CDR2 YFSETQ. The CDR3 covers 14 residues. The CDR3 sequence: CASSALGGEQGYTF. The CDR3, as DNA: TGCGCCAGCAGCGCCCTAGGCGGGGAACAAGGCTACACCTTC.

The rearrangement joins TRBV4-3 to TRBJ2-7, with 9 bases aligning to TRBD2. Germline V CDR1 and CDR2: LGHNA, YSLEER. Trimming removed 0 bases from V and 5 bases from J; junction bases left unmatched: 8. This CDR3 comprises 16 residues. The CDR3 sequence: CASSQDRAGGLNEQYF. The CDR3 bases are TGCGCCAGCAGCCAAGATCGGGCGGGGGGGCTAAACGAGCAGTACTTC.

The rearrangement uses TRBV3-1 (or the pseudogene TRBV3-2) and TRBJ1-2; D is possibly TRBD1 (6 bases). The CDR3 consists of 17 residues. Germline V gene sequence: CDR1 LGHDT, CDR2 YNNKEL (reference sequence). The ends were cut back, 3 bases at V and 8 bases at J, with 25 bases in the middle. The CDR3 protein is CASSQSIGRGGEEGYTF. The CDR3 nucleotides are TGTGCCAGCAGCCAGTCCATCGGTCGGGGGGGCGAAGAAGGCTACACCTTC.

V gene TRBV7-6 combines with J gene TRBJ2-1; TRBD1 might be the D (6 bases). The CDR3 is made up of 16 amino acids. Trimming removed 3 bases at V and 5 bases at J, with 17 bases between. CDR1 and CDR2 (germline): SGHVS, FNYEAQ. CDR3 region: CASSLNPGQTNNEQFF. As DNA, the CDR3 is TGTGCCAGCAGCTTGAACCCGGGACAAACCAACAATGAGCAGTTCTTC.

This sequence joins TRBV9 and TRBJ2-3, with TRBD2 matching over 9 bases. This CDR3 is built from 16 residues. Germline CDR1 reads SGDLS; CDR2 reads YYNGEE. J lost 6 bases, V lost 4 bases, and 12 bases had no gene match. CDR3 coding DNA: TGTGCCAGCAGCCCCCTGGGAGCGGGAGGTGTTGATACGCAGTATTTT. Its translation is CASSPLGAGGVDTQYF.

The genes are TRBV5-4 and TRBJ2-1, with TRBD2 matching 10 bases. The junction had 5 bases not matched to a gene; V was cut back by 1 base and J by 7 bases. Germline-derived CDR1 and CDR2 are SGHNT and YYREEE (reference sequence). This CDR3 has 15 amino acids. Written as DNA, the CDR3 is TGTGCCAGCAGCTTGTCAGCGGGAGGGTATAATGAGCAGTTCTTC. This codes for CASSLSAGGYNEQFF.

The chain couples TRBV5-1 to TRBJ2-1, with 13 bases that match TRBD2. V was clipped by 4 bases and J by 8 bases; unmatched bases: 12. The CDR3 is made up of 17 amino acids. Per germline, CDR1 SGHRS and CDR2 YFSETQ. CDR3 region: CASSSTSGGASTDEQFF. CDR3 sequence (DNA): TGCGCCAGCAGCAGCACTAGCGGGGGGGCTTCTACCGATGAGCAGTTCTTC.

The V call is TRBV10-3, the J call TRBJ1-2, with TRBD1 matching 10 bases. Germline loops: CDR1 ENHRY, CDR2 SYGVKD. Unmatched junction bases numbered 6, after V lost 6 bases and J lost 5 bases. The CDR3 runs to 14 residues. CDR3 sequence: CAIRGDRGDYGYTF. In nucleotides, the CDR3 is TGTGCCATCAGGGGGGACAGGGGAGATTATGGCTACACCTTC.

This clone was observed a few times. The chain employs TRBV19 and TRBJ2-7; weak D call: TRBD2 (6 bases). The CDR3 has 16 amino acids. V was pared by 0 bases and J by 4 bases, with 16 bases between. Germline CDR1 reads LNHDA; CDR2 reads SQIVND (reference sequence). The CDR3 DNA reads TGTGCCAGTAGTATAGAGGGAGGAGCGCTCACTTACGAGCAGTACTTC. This sequence encodes CASSIEGGALTYEQYF.

The chain joins TRBV4-3 to TRBJ1-3; perhaps TRBD1 as D (5 bases). Germline lookup yields CDR1 LGHNA and CDR2 YSLEER. Trimming removed 4 bases from V and 3 bases from J, with 13 bases in between. The CDR3 totals 15 residues. The CDR3 loop is CASSRAGEGGNTIYF. Written as DNA, the CDR3 is TGCGCCAGCAGCCGGGCGGGGGAAGGTGGAAACACCATATATTTT.

Only a few counts were recorded for this clone. V gene TRBV5-1 combines with J gene TRBJ2-3; 14 bases line up with TRBD2. Per the germline V gene, CDR1 is SGHRS and CDR2 is YFSETQ. The CDR3 spans 18 residues. The ends lost 3 bases at V and 1 base at J; junction bases unmatched: 7. CDR3 DNA: TGCGCCAGCAGCTGGACTAGCGGGGGGCCAACCCGCACAGATACGCAGTATTTT. It specifies CASSWTSGGPTRTDTQYF.

This clone appeared a few times. The chain recombines TRBV12-3 or TRBV12-4 with TRBJ1-4; 9 nucleotides align to TRBD1. The CDR3 contains 13 residues. V shed 6 bases and J 11 bases; nucleotides not matched to a gene: 7. The CDR3 reads CASSVQTGGKLFF. CDR3 nucleotide sequence: TGTGCCAGCAGCGTCCAAACAGGGGGCAAACTGTTTTTT.

This clone came up once. The chain employs TRBV7-2 and TRBJ2-2; 10 nucleotides match TRBD2. The ends lost 1 base at V and 3 bases at J; junction bases unmatched: 11. Germline V gives CDR1 SGHTA, CDR2 FQGNSA. The CDR3 covers 19 residues. The CDR3 loop reads CASSLEAAGTSAHTGELFF. The CDR3 region has the DNA TGTGCCAGCAGCTTAGAGGCGGCGGGGACTAGCGCTCACACCGGGGAGCTGTTTTTT.

To note about this clone: Other DNA sequences in this sample translate to the same CDR3. The V gene is TRBV6-5, the J gene TRBJ1-1; D is ambiguous. There are 14 residues in the CDR3. In germline, CDR1 is MNHEY, CDR2 SVGAGI. V gave up 0 bases and J gave up 1 base, with 6 bases separating them. CDR3 sequence reads: CASSYSAGNTEAFF. The CDR3 coding sequence is TGTGCCAGCAGTTACTCGGCAGGGAACACTGAAGCTTTCTTT.

The chain couples TRBV15 to TRBJ1-2; D perhaps matches TRBD1 (5 bases). Germline V lookup: CDR1 LNHNV, CDR2 YYDKDF (reference sequence). The V and J ends lost 5 bases and 2 bases respectively, with 9 bases between them. The CDR3 covers 13 residues. The CDR3 is CATSRDRNYGYTF. CDR3 bases: TGTGCCACCAGCCGCGACAGAAACTATGGCTACACCTTC.

The chain combines TRBV29-1 with TRBJ1-3, with a tentative D call TRBD1 (5 bases). The CDR3 is 14 amino acids. V lost 6 bases, J lost 0 bases, and 12 bases lay in between. The germline V gene encodes CDR1 SQVTM and CDR2 ANQGSEA. Here the CDR3 DNA reads TGCAGCGTCGGGGGATCCGACTCTGGAAACACCATATATTTT. Its protein product is CSVGGSDSGNTIYF.